This T cell receptor (beta chain) is from a study of T cell responses to AZD1222 COVID-19 vaccine. Germline V gene sequence: CDR1 LNHDA, CDR2 SQIVND (reference sequence). The CDR3 spans 15 residues. Trimming cost V 6 bases and J 4 bases, with 16 bases left between them. Only in-frame clones appear in the TCRdb table, and some are missing; sequencing was by immunoSEQ multiplex PCR. Seen here are roughly 140,000 clones, around 87% observed once, and the top ten hold about 1.5%. Note on this clone: What it binds is not known.

The study's findings and limits: Spike regions recognized by vaccine-associated CD4 TCRs spanned the protein, led by 160-218 and 743-854.

The sample here was peripheral blood, taken on day 0 of AZD1222 vaccination. This receptor was obtained from an adult in good health. The chain has TRBV19 and TRBJ1-3; D remains ambiguous. The CDR3 is CASSFDTAAGNTIYF. CDR3 in DNA: TGTGCCAGTAGCTTTGACACCGCGGCGGGAAACACCATATATTTT.